The entry that follows covers one TCR beta chain sequence. The assay was immunoSEQ multiplex PCR, and TCRdb's table has in-frame clones only and misses some. Of about 180,000 clones in the sample, just over 90% were seen once. The data were taken from a study of control samples from healthy donors and cancer patients. CDR3 size: 13 residues. Germline lookup yields CDR1 MNHNY and CDR2 SVGAGI (reference sequence). V lost 5 bases and J lost 4, with 12 bases in between. The material sequenced was blood. J is TRBJ2-7 and V is TRBV6-6, with D unresolved. The receptor's source is a man aged 25-45 years in good health. This CDR3 is CASSLRNLYEQYF. CDR3 coding DNA: TGTGCCAGCAGTCTACGGAATCTGTACGAGCAGTACTTC.